This paragraph reports one T cell receptor (beta chain). What it recognizes is unknown. TCRdb analysed the RACE reads with MiXCR anew, one entry per CDR3 protein. The repertoire holds around 99,000 distinct CDR3 sequences, with 9.5% to 15% as singletons. This entry is derived from a study of human T cells and chemical hapten exposure. Regarding time point: patch test 1, 2 weeks after DPC sensitization. Stated treatment: therapeutic diphenylcyclopropenone sensitization with weekly scalp DPC. Study findings and constraints: No shift was seen in TCRs above 1 in 1000 frequency with DPC sensitization.

Trimming removed 6 bases from V and 1 base from J, with 9 bases in between. The CDR3 consists of 13 residues. CDR1 is MRHNA, CDR2 SNTAGT, per germline. Sequenced material: whole blood, taken in connection with sensitization to the hapten diphenylcyclopropenone (DPC). The genes are TRBV6-4 and TRBJ1-1; maybe TRBD1 (6 bases). The receptor's source is a woman in her forties with alopecia areata. Some clones in this sample may be carry-over from other donors' samples. CDR3 sequence: CASSRTANTEAFF. CDR3 in DNA: TGTGCCAGCAGCAGGACAGCGAACACTGAAGCTTTCTTT.